The 31 T cell receptor beta chains listed next were all sequenced from one sample in a study of blood T cell repertoires in COVID-19 (dated by TCRdb to the early 2020s). Library method: the immunoSEQ multiplex PCR assay. This immuneACCESS table, as held by TCRdb, lists in-frame sequences with V and J called but not all clones. Of the missing ones, under half trace to an unresolved V gene in checked studies; the others have no known cause. The sample table records tens of thousands of clones; over 65% of these occur just once. The top ten hold about 24% of the sample. Sequenced input: peripheral blood. Receptors were obtained from a human donor in a cohort sampled during active COVID-19.

The chain couples TRBV27 to TRBJ1-6, with 9 bases aligning to TRBD1. The CDR3 has 15 amino acids. The V gene end was trimmed by 3 bases and the J gene end by 10 bases; junction bases not matched to a gene: 7. Looked up from germline, CDR1 is MNHEY and CDR2 is SMNVEV (reference sequence). CDR3: CASSFEGQGRSPLHF. As DNA, the CDR3 is TGTGCCAGCAGTTTTGAGGGACAGGGACGATCACCCCTCCACTTT.

The gene calls are TRBV3-1 (or the pseudogene TRBV3-2) and TRBJ1-2; D is uncertain. The CDR3 runs 13 residues. The V gene lost 5 bases and the J gene lost 6 bases, with 13 bases spanning the gap. CDR1 and CDR2 (germline): LGHDT, YNNKEL (reference sequence). CDR3 DNA sequence: TGTGCCAGCAGCTACGAGGGTCTGGATGGCTACACCTTC. Translated: CASSYEGLDGYTF.

A few counts support this clone. The chain combines TRBV2 with TRBJ2-1; D is uncertain. Germline V gene lookup returns CDR1 SNHLY and CDR2 FYNNEI. This CDR3 is built from 13 residues. Trimming took 3 bases from V and 7 from J, leaving 10 bases between them. The CDR3 DNA follows: TGTGCCAGCAGTGAGCTGGGCTATAATGAGCAGTTCTTC. Its protein product is CASSELGYNEQFF.

This clone has more than one count but fewer than ten. The rearrangement links TRBV10-2 to TRBJ2-7; perhaps TRBD1 as D (5 bases). CDR3 size: 14 residues. In germline, CDR1 is WSHSY, CDR2 SAAADI. V was clipped by 0 bases and J by 3 bases, with 9 bases between them. The CDR3 loop reads CASSESRQGYEQYF. The CDR3, as DNA: TGCGCCAGCAGTGAGTCGCGCCAGGGCTACGAGCAGTACTTC.

With respect to this clone: One junction end disagrees with the germline gene, perhaps due to a read error. J is TRBJ2-2 and V is TRBV6-2 or TRBV6-3, with 9 nucleotides matching TRBD2. The V gene's germline CDR1 is MNHEY and CDR2 SVGEGT. The CDR3 is 16 amino acids. CDR3 DNA: TGTGCCAGCAGCCGACTAGCGGAGACGAATACCGGGGAGCTGTTTTTT. It encodes CASSRLAETNTGELFF.

On this clone: Mismatch with germline at one junction end may stem from a read error. V gene TRBV19 combines with J gene TRBJ2-5, with 7 bases matching TRBD2. The CDR3 runs to 15 residues. The germline V gene has CDR1 LNHDA and CDR2 SQIVND (reference sequence). In DNA form, the CDR3 reads TGTGCCAGTAGGATAGGTGGCAGGGAGGGAGAGACCCAGTACTTC. Translating it yields CASRIGGREGETQYF.

The chain employs TRBV29-1 and TRBJ1-1; 7 bases fit TRBD1. J was trimmed by 4 bases and V by 7 bases; bases with no gene match: 9. The CDR3 is made up of 13 amino acids. Germline-derived CDR1 and CDR2 are SQVTM and ANQGSEA. The CDR3 is CSAGTERGTEAFF. The DNA for the CDR3 is TGCAGCGCTGGGACAGAGCGCGGCACTGAAGCTTTCTTT.

J is TRBJ1-6 and V is TRBV10-2, with D unresolved. CDR3 length equals 16 residues. Germline values: CDR1 WSHSY, CDR2 SAAADI. V shed 3 bases and J shed 5 bases, with 14 bases lying between them. The CDR3 here is CASSDGSRTNNSPLHF. Written as DNA, the CDR3 is TGCGCCAGCAGTGATGGTAGCCGCACCAATAATTCACCCCTCCACTTT.

This chain connects TRBV7-2 to TRBJ1-2, with D unresolved. The V gene's germline CDR1 is SGHTA and CDR2 FQGNSA. The V end was cut by 5 bases, the J end by 4 bases, with 14 bases between. The CDR3 has 14 amino acids. The CDR3 DNA reads TGTGCCAGCAGCACCGACACGTCGCGCTATGGCTACACCTTC. Its protein is CASSTDTSRYGYTF.

V gene TRBV11-2 combines with J gene TRBJ2-4; D may be TRBD2 (5 bases). From germline, CDR1 is SGHAT and CDR2 FQNNGV. V was cut by 10 bases and J by 3 bases, with 10 bases left in between. The CDR3 has 12 residues. The CDR3 here is CATSLGKNIQYF. DNA of the CDR3: TGTGCCACCTCACTAGGCAAAAACATTCAGTACTTC.

V is TRBV7-8 and J is TRBJ1-5; D call uncertain. Germline CDR1 and CDR2: SGHVS and FQNEAQ. The V gene lost 3 bases and the J gene lost 4 bases, with 10 bases spanning the gap. CDR3 length: 14 residues. The CDR3 spells CASSFGSRNQPQHF. The CDR3 bases are TGTGCCAGCAGCTTTGGTTCCCGGAATCAGCCCCAGCATTTT.

The rearrangement links TRBV4-1 to TRBJ2-5; weak D call: TRBD2 (8 bases). In germline, CDR1 is MGHRA, CDR2 YSYEKL. V dropped 4 bases and J dropped 3 bases, with 21 bases sitting between them. This CDR3 region has 17 residues. The CDR3 protein is CASSLGGGTRGKETQYF. CDR3 coding DNA: TGCGCCAGCAGCCTAGGGGGCGGGACTAGGGGAAAAGAGACCCAGTACTTC.

This clone was recorded once. This chain connects TRBV9 to TRBJ2-7; 7 bases line up with TRBD1. Germline V gives CDR1 SGDLS, CDR2 YYNGEE. The CDR3 runs 17 residues. The V segment lost 0 bases and the J segment 2 bases; nucleotides outside the gene matches: 11. CDR3 sequence reads: CASSVAPSTGTPYEQYF. DNA for the CDR3: TGTGCCAGCAGCGTAGCCCCTTCGACAGGGACCCCCTACGAGCAGTACTTC.

The chain carries TRBV19 and TRBJ1-3, with a tentative D call TRBD1 (5 bases). Trimming shortened V by 4 bases and J by 0 bases, and 10 bases separated the two germline ends. The germline gives CDR1 LNHDA, CDR2 SQIVND (reference sequence). The CDR3 is made up of 15 amino acids. CDR3 coding DNA: TGTGCCAGTAGTAGAGACAGTACCTCTGGAAACACCATATATTTT. It translates to CASSRDSTSGNTIYF.

This chain joins TRBV3-1 (or the pseudogene TRBV3-2) and TRBJ2-5, with 8 bases that match TRBD1. This CDR3 spans 16 amino acids. Germline V lookup: CDR1 LGHDT, CDR2 YNNKEL (reference sequence). The V and J ends lost 1 base and 4 bases, in that order; junction bases with no gene match: 8. The CDR3 sequence is CASSQGRGTGGETQYF. Written as DNA, the CDR3 is TGTGCCAGCAGCCAAGGGAGGGGAACAGGGGGAGAGACCCAGTACTTC.

V and J are TRBV5-6 and TRBJ1-2; a weak D match, TRBD1 (5 bases). Germline assignment: CDR1 SGHDT and CDR2 YYEEEE. This CDR3 spans 14 amino acids. The germline V and J ends were trimmed by 0 bases and 3 bases, with 9 bases remaining between them. CDR3 bases: TGTGCCAGCAGCTTGGTTCAGGGATACTATGGCTACACCTTC. It translates to CASSLVQGYYGYTF. Supplemented by reference TRBV5-6 and TRBJ1-2, the full variable domain reads DAGVTQSPTHLIKTRGQQVTLRCSPKSGHDTVSWYQQALGQGPQFIFQYYEEEERQRGNFPDRFSGHQFPNYSSELNVNALLLGDSALYLCASSLVQGYYGYTFGSGTRLTVV.

This chain connects TRBV3-1 (or the pseudogene TRBV3-2) to TRBJ2-3, with D tentatively TRBD2 (5 bases). The CDR3 loop spans 16 amino acids. Per germline, CDR1 LGHDT and CDR2 YNNKEL (reference sequence). V lost 1 base and J 8 bases, leaving 19 bases between the germline ends. CDR3 in amino acids: CASSQAGLSEVGTQYF. The CDR3 region has the DNA TGTGCCAGCAGCCAAGCCGGACTCTCCGAGGTGGGTACGCAGTATTTT.

The chain links TRBV9 to TRBJ1-1; D may be TRBD1 (6 bases). V lost 3 bases, J lost 1 base, and 10 bases lay in between. The CDR3 loop spans 14 amino acids. Germline CDR1 SGDLS, CDR2 YYNGEE. CDR3 in amino acids: CASSDVGGNTEAFF. CDR3 nucleotides: TGTGCCAGCAGCGACGTAGGGGGGAACACTGAAGCTTTCTTT.

The V gene is TRBV28, the J gene TRBJ2-2, with 9 bases matching TRBD2. V lost 5 bases, J lost 5 bases, and 9 bases stayed unmatched. There are 16 residues in the CDR3. Germline CDR1 and CDR2: MDHEN and SYDVKM. The CDR3 is CASSTPISGRTGELFF. In DNA, the CDR3 is TGTGCCAGCAGTACCCCCATAAGCGGGAGGACCGGGGAGCTGTTTTTT. Using reference TRBV28 and TRBJ2-2 for the parts outside the CDR3, the full variable domain is DVKVTQSSRYLVKRTGEKVFLECVQDMDHENMFWYRQDPGLGLRLIYFSYDVKMKEKGDIPEGYSVSREKKERFSLILESASTNQTSMYLCASSTPISGRTGELFFGEGSRLTVL.

The chain links TRBV11-2 to TRBJ2-5; D is perhaps TRBD2 (5 bases). CDR1 and CDR2 (germline): SGHAT, FQNNGV. Trimming stripped 3 bases from V and 4 bases from J, with 15 bases between. This CDR3 is built from 15 residues. DNA of the CDR3: TGTGCCAGCAGCTTCGAACAAGGAGGCCTAGAGACCCAGTACTTC. This sequence encodes CASSFEQGGLETQYF.

The rearrangement joins TRBV6-1 to TRBJ1-4; 7 bases match TRBD1. CDR3 length: 15 residues. J lost 6 bases, V lost 3 bases, and 7 bases had no gene match. The germline gives CDR1 MNHNS, CDR2 SASEGT. CDR3 sequence: CASSDTGTADEKLFF. CDR3 bases: TGTGCCAGCAGTGATACGGGGACAGCGGATGAAAAACTGTTTTTT.

V gene TRBV6-6 combines with J gene TRBJ2-1; no clear D gene. In germline, CDR1 is MNHNY, CDR2 SVGAGI (reference sequence). This CDR3 has 12 residues. V gave up 6 bases and J gave up 6 bases, with 9 bases separating them. The CDR3 DNA sequence: TGTGCCAGCAGCCCCTCTCCCAATGAGCAGTTCTTC. This gives the protein CASSPSPNEQFF.

This chain links TRBV24-1 with TRBJ2-1; 7 nucleotides line up with TRBD1. CDR3 length equals 16 residues. The germline CDR1 and CDR2 sequences are KGHDR and SFDVKD. V was clipped by 7 bases and J by 2 bases; unmatched bases: 10. CDR3 DNA: TGTGCCACCAGAGGAGCCGGGACAGAAGCCTACAATGAGCAGTTCTTC. This sequence encodes CATRGAGTEAYNEQFF.

This chain connects TRBV5-1 to TRBJ2-3; D is unclear. Germline assignment: CDR1 SGHRS and CDR2 YFSETQ. The CDR3 has 14 amino acids. V was cut by 0 bases and J by 6 bases, with 11 bases left in between. The CDR3 nucleotides read TGCGCCAGCAGCTTGGGTCGGGTGCGGGATACGCAGTATTTT. It codes for CASSLGRVRDTQYF.

The V and J genes are TRBV2 and TRBJ2-2, with a weak D call TRBD2 (5 bases). Trimming removed 4 bases at V and 6 bases at J, with 6 bases between. The CDR3 contains 12 residues. CDR1 is SNHLY and CDR2 is FYNNEI in the germline V gene. This CDR3 reads CASSAGAGELFF. The CDR3 DNA sequence: TGTGCCAGCAGTGCCGGGGCCGGGGAGCTGTTTTTT.

J is TRBJ2-2 and V is TRBV11-2; TRBD1 aligns across 7 bases. After removal of 3 bases from V and 1 base from J, the junction contained 8 bases not matched to a gene. CDR3 length: 17 amino acids. Germline-derived CDR1 and CDR2 are SGHAT and FQNNGV. The CDR3 DNA follows: TGTGCCAGCAGCTTCAGACAGGGACAGCTGAACACCGGGGAGCTGTTTTTT. Translation: CASSFRQGQLNTGELFF.

V is TRBV15 and J is TRBJ2-5; D is ambiguous. This CDR3 is 11 amino acids long. Trimming removed 6 bases at V and 4 bases at J, with 6 bases between. Germline loops: CDR1 LNHNV, CDR2 YYDKDF (reference sequence). CDR3 residues: CATSSRETQYF. CDR3 bases: TGTGCCACCAGTTCCCGAGAGACCCAGTACTTC. The variable domain in full, with the rest retrieved from reference TRBV15 and TRBJ2-5, is DAMVIQNPRYQVTQFGKPVTLSCSQTLNHNVMYWYQQKSSQAPKLLFHYYDKDFNNEADTPDNFQSRRPNTSFCFLDIRSPGLGDTAMYLCATSSRETQYFGPGTRLLVL.

Regarding this clone: An end of the junction does not agree with germline; a read error may underlie this. V and J are TRBV7-7 and TRBJ2-5, with 10 bases that match TRBD2. Germline V CDR1 and CDR2: SSHAT, FNYEAQ (reference sequence). The CDR3 consists of 18 residues. The DNA of the CDR3 is TGTGCTAGCAGCTTAGGGGTAGCGGGGGGACCCATGGGAGAGACCCAGTACTTC. It encodes CASSLGVAGGPMGETQYF.

J is TRBJ2-7 and V is TRBV12-3 or TRBV12-4; D not resolved. The ends were cut back, 6 bases at V and 2 bases at J, with 8 bases in the middle. The CDR3 covers 12 residues. DNA for the CDR3: TGTGCCAGCAGCCTATTGACCTACGAGCAGTACTTC. Protein: CASSLLTYEQYF.

V is TRBV28 and J is TRBJ2-5; tentatively, D is TRBD1 (6 bases). There are 15 residues in the CDR3. The ends were cut back, 3 bases at V and 1 base at J, with 12 bases in the middle. CDR1 is MDHEN and CDR2 is SYDVKM in the germline V gene. CDR3 coding DNA: TGTGCCAGCAGTTTCGGGTTAGGGGGCCAAGAGACCCAGTACTTC. It translates to CASSFGLGGQETQYF.

The rearrangement uses TRBV24-1 and TRBJ2-3, with TRBD2 matching over 13 bases. CDR1 and CDR2 (germline): KGHDR, SFDVKD. V gave up 3 bases and J gave up 2 bases; unmatched junction bases: 7. The CDR3 is 18 residues long. The CDR3 spells CATSDPRTSGGYTDTQYF. The CDR3 DNA reads TGTGCCACCAGTGATCCAAGGACTAGCGGGGGATACACAGATACGCAGTATTTT.